This TCR beta chain is from a study of blood T cell repertoires in COVID-19. TCRdb's copy holds only in-frame clones and misses some; the assay was immunoSEQ multiplex PCR. The table lists 300,000 to 450,000 clones, 88% of them singletons. Germline lookup yields CDR1 MNHNY and CDR2 SVGAGI (reference sequence). V lost 7 bases, J lost 9 bases, and 15 bases lay in between. The CDR3 is 12 amino acids. The chain is built from TRBV6-6 and TRBJ1-1; possibly TRBD1 for D (5 bases). The specimen sequenced was PBMCs or T cells enriched from blood (not recorded which). This receptor was taken from a young woman who had recovered from COVID-19. The CDR3 sequence is CASTQAANQAFF. DNA for the CDR3: TGTGCCAGCACACAGGCGGCAAACCAAGCTTTCTTT.